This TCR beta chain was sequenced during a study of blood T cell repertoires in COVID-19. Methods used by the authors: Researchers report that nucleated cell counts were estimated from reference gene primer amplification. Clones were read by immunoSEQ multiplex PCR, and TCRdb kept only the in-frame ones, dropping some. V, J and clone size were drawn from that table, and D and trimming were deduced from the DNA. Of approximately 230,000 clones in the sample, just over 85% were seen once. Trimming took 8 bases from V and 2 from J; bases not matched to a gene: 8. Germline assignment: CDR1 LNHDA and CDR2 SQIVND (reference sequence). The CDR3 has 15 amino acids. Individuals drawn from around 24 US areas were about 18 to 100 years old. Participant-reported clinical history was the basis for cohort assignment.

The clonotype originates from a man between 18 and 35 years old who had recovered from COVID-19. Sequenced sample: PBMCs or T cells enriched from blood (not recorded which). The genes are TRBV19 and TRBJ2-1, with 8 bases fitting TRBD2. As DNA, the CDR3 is TGTGCCAGTGGAGTCGGCGGGGGGCCCTACAATGAGCAGTTCTTC. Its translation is CASGVGGGPYNEQFF. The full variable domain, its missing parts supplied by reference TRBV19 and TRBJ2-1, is DGGITQSPKYLFRKEGQNVTLSCEQNLNHDAMYWYRQDPGQGLRLIYYSQIVNDFQKGDIAEGYSVSREKKESFPLTVTSAQKNPTAFYLCASGVGGGPYNEQFFGPGTRLTVL.